The entry below gives a single TCR beta chain sequence along with its context. Profiled with immunoSEQ multiplex PCR; TCRdb holds only in-frame clones, not every one. The table has some 25,000 clones, more than 75% seen once. This record belongs to a study of T cell changes during pregnancy in multiple sclerosis. This CDR3 is 12 amino acids long. CDR1 is SNHLY and CDR2 is FYNNEI in the germline V gene. V lost 5 bases, J lost 7 bases, and 12 bases lay in between. The chain joins TRBV2 to TRBJ2-7, with a possible D match to TRBD1 (5 bases). The source was CD4+ T cells from peripheral blood mononuclear cells, collected in the first trimester of pregnancy. The clonotype was recovered from a female donor in good health, enrolled as a control in a pregnancy study. The CDR3 spells CASSWGTGEQYF. The CDR3 coding sequence is TGTGCCAGCAGTTGGGGCACTGGGGAGCAGTACTTC.